Listed below are T cell receptor beta chains from one sample, sequenced in a study of T-cell reconstitution after alpha-beta-depleted transplantation in children. TCRdb passed the PCR reads through MiXCR, listing each CDR3 protein once. The sample has some 450,000 distinct CDR3 sequences, roughly 44% seen once. Sequenced here: PBMCs, sampled before TCRalphabeta/CD19-depleted stem cell transplant. Every receptor here comes from a girl aged 2 to 10 with aplastic anemia, due to receive a stem cell transplant. CDR3s include the opening cysteine and the closing phenylalanine or tryptophan. A D gene is named only where the DNA matches it firmly. For some rows the clone size is stated as once, few or many, or as a class when expanded; others skip it.

D,length,J,size,V,DNA,CDR3
.,13,TRBJ1-1,few,TRBV6-1,TGTGCCAGCAGGACCCCCGCGGGCCAAGAAGCTTTCTTT,CASRTPAGQEAFF
.,13,TRBJ2-7,many,TRBV7-8,TGTGCCAGCAGCGCCTGGACAGAGGCCGAGCAGTACTTC,CASSAWTEAEQYF
TRBD2,15,TRBJ2-1,.,TRBV5-1,TGCGCCAGCGCGATACTAGCGGGGGATAACAATGAGCAGTTCTTC,CASAILAGDNNEQFF
TRBD1,15,TRBJ2-2,few,TRBV28,TGTGCCGCCCTAGGCGGACAGGGACCCACCGGGGAGCTGTTTTTT,CAALGGQGPTGELFF
.,13,TRBJ2-1,.,TRBV12-3/TRBV12-4,TGTGCCAGCAGTTTGTCCTCCGGAAATGAGCAGTTCTTC,CASSLSSGNEQFF
.,14,TRBJ1-1,.,TRBV12-3/TRBV12-4,TGTGCCAGCAGTCCGTCGGGAGAGAACACTGAAGCTTTCTTT,CASSPSGENTEAFF
TRBD2,16,TRBJ2-7,.,TRBV7-2,TGTGCCAGCAGCTTAGTTCCTAGCGGGGGGGCCTACGAGCAGTACTTC,CASSLVPSGGAYEQYF
TRBD1,16,TRBJ1-6,.,TRBV5-6,TGTGCCAGCAGCCTCGGGACAGGGATATTTTACTCACCCCTCCACTTT,CASSLGTGIFYSPLHF
.,15,TRBJ1-5,few,TRBV15,TGTGCCACCAGCAGAGTACGGGGGCCGGGTCAGCCCCAGCATTTT,CATSRVRGPGQPQHF
TRBD1,11,TRBJ1-1,.,TRBV12-3/TRBV12-4,TGTGCCACCTGTGTGGGACAGGAAGCTTTCTTT,CATCVGQEAFF
.,12,TRBJ2-7,.,TRBV12-3/TRBV12-4,TGTGCCAGCAGCACCCTCAGCAACGAGCAGTACTTC,CASSTLSNEQYF
.,15,TRBJ1-3,.,TRBV5-6,TGTGCCAGCAGCTTTCGCCGCACAGGGCGAAACACCATATATTTT,CASSFRRTGRNTIYF
.,11,TRBJ2-1,many,TRBV12-3/TRBV12-4,TGTGCCAGCAGTCAGTGGGATGAGCAGTTCTTC,CASSQWDEQFF
TRBD2,14,TRBJ2-1,.,TRBV4-2,TGTGCCAGCAGCTCCCGGACTAGCGGGCTAGAGCAGTTCTTC,CASSSRTSGLEQFF
TRBD2,18,TRBJ2-1,once,TRBV5-6,TGTGCCAGCAGCTTCAGGCTAGCGGGGGCCGGATCCTACAATGAGCAGTTCTTC,CASSFRLAGAGSYNEQFF
.,14,TRBJ1-6,once,TRBV5-1,TGCGCCAGCAGCTGGGGCGGGGAAGGGTCACCCCTCCACTTT,CASSWGGEGSPLHF
.,13,TRBJ2-1,.,TRBV7-9,TGTGCCAGCAGCCCAGAGTGGGACAATGAGCAGTTCTTC,CASSPEWDNEQFF
.,16,TRBJ2-1,few,TRBV12-3/TRBV12-4,TGTGCCAGCAGCCTGCTTCTGGGGGACTCCTACAATGAGCAGTTCTTC,CASSLLLGDSYNEQFF
TRBD2,15,TRBJ2-2,.,TRBV7-2,TGTGCCAGCATCTCTGTGGGAGGGGACACCGGGGAGCTGTTTTTT,CASISVGGDTGELFF
TRBD1,18,TRBJ1-5,.,TRBV11-2,TGTGCCAGCAGCTCGGGACAGGGGATGGAATATAGCAATCAGCCCCAGCATTTT,CASSSGQGMEYSNQPQHF
.,15,TRBJ1-2,many,TRBV3-1,TGTGCCAGCAGCCAAGGGGGAGGGATGCCGCATGGCTACACCTTC,CASSQGGGMPHGYTF
TRBD1,13,TRBJ2-1,.,TRBV6-1,TGTGCCAGCCGTCGGGACAGCTACAATGAGCAGTTCTTC,CASRRDSYNEQFF
.,18,TRBJ2-1,few,TRBV12-3/TRBV12-4,TGTGCCAGCAGTTTTGACACTTGGGACTTTGCCTCCTACAATGAGCAGTTCTTC,CASSFDTWDFASYNEQFF
.,15,TRBJ2-1,few,TRBV7-2,TGTGCCAGCAGCTTCTCTAGGGACTCCATACATGAGCAGTTCTTC,CASSFSRDSIHEQFF
.,14,TRBJ2-1,.,TRBV7-9,TGTGCCAGCAGCTCCTACGGAGTATACAATGAGCAGTTCTTC,CASSSYGVYNEQFF
.,14,TRBJ2-2,.,TRBV12-3/TRBV12-4,TGTGCCAGCAGTGGGGGTGGCAGGCCCCGGGAGCTGTTTTTT,CASSGGGRPRELFF
TRBD1,15,TRBJ1-1,.,TRBV4-2,TGTGCCAGCAGCCAGCTCTACGGGACAGGGGATGAAGCTTTCTTT,CASSQLYGTGDEAFF
.,14,TRBJ2-7,.,TRBV5-6,TGTGCCAGCAGCGATCCGGGACTCGCGGAGGGGCAGTACTTC,CASSDPGLAEGQYF
.,16,TRBJ2-7,many,TRBV7-2,TGTGCCAGCAGCCTCCTCCGGAGGTCGAACTCCTACGAGCAGTACTTC,CASSLLRRSNSYEQYF
.,11,TRBJ2-4,many,TRBV20-1,TGCAGTGCTAGAAGGCCCGACGGTCAGTACTTC,CSARRPDGQYF
.,14,TRBJ2-7,.,TRBV19,TGTGCCAGTAGTATGGTCGGAGCGAACTACGAGCAGTACTTC,CASSMVGANYEQYF
.,13,TRBJ2-5,.,TRBV9,TGTGCCAGCAGCGTAGACAGGGAAGAGACCCAGTACTTC,CASSVDREETQYF
.,17,TRBJ1-5,many,TRBV28,TGTGCCAGCAGTCAAGGGTACGGGGGCGGCGACAATCAGCCCCAGCATTTT,CASSQGYGGGDNQPQHF
.,13,TRBJ2-1,many,TRBV29-1,TGCAGCGTTGCCCGGGGTGCGTACAATGAGCAGTTCTTC,CSVARGAYNEQFF
TRBD1,15,TRBJ2-7,.,TRBV29-1,TGCAGCGCCCCCGCTCGGGGACAGGGCCTCCACGAGCAGTACTTC,CSAPARGQGLHEQYF
.,14,TRBJ1-4,.,TRBV27,TGTGCCAGCAGACGACCGGGGATCGGAGAAAAACTGTTTTTT,CASRRPGIGEKLFF
TRBD2,16,TRBJ2-1,.,TRBV12-3/TRBV12-4,TGTGCCAGCAGTTTCCGGACTAGCGGGAGATTCGGTGAGCAGTTCTTC,CASSFRTSGRFGEQFF
.,12,TRBJ2-7,few,TRBV12-3/TRBV12-4,TGTGCCAGCAGTCTCAGGAACTACGAGCAGTACTTC,CASSLRNYEQYF
TRBD1,13,TRBJ2-7,.,TRBV29-1,TGCAGCGTGCGACAGGGGGGGGCCTACGAGCAGTACTTC,CSVRQGGAYEQYF
.,16,TRBJ2-3,.,TRBV20-1,TGCAGTGCGAGGAACCAGGGGAGACGACCCACAGATACGCAGTATTTT,CSARNQGRRPTDTQYF
TRBD2,18,TRBJ2-2,many,TRBV12-3/TRBV12-4,TGTGCCAGCAGTCCCACTTTCTTGACTAGCGGGAACACCGGGGAGCTGTTTTTT,CASSPTFLTSGNTGELFF
TRBD2,14,TRBJ2-3,.,TRBV7-2,TGTGCCAGCAGCCCGGGACTAATTACAGATACGCAGTATTTT,CASSPGLITDTQYF
TRBD1,14,TRBJ2-5,many,TRBV7-9,TGTGCCAGCAGCGTATCGACAGGGGTAGAGACCCAGTACTTC,CASSVSTGVETQYF
.,15,TRBJ1-1,.,TRBV2,TGTGCCAGCAGTGAATTACAGGGCATGAACACTGAAGCTTTCTTT,CASSELQGMNTEAFF
TRBD2,17,TRBJ2-1,many,TRBV20-1,TGCAGTGCTAGGAAGGGGTTCGGGGAGGGGACTTACAATGAGCAGTTCTTC,CSARKGFGEGTYNEQFF
TRBD2,16,TRBJ2-1,.,TRBV5-1,TGCGCCAGCAGCGTGACTAGCGGGGGGACGACAATGCCGCAGTTCTTC,CASSVTSGGTTMPQFF
.,13,TRBJ1-2,few,TRBV20-1,TGCAGTGCTAGAGATCCCCAAAGGGGCGGCTACACCTTC,CSARDPQRGGYTF
.,13,TRBJ2-2,.,TRBV15,TGTGCCACCAGCAGAGAGGGGACCGGGGAGCTGTTTTTT,CATSREGTGELFF
.,14,TRBJ1-5,.,TRBV7-2,TGTGCCAGCAGCTTCGGGAACAGAAATCAGCCCCAGCATTTT,CASSFGNRNQPQHF
.,15,TRBJ2-1,few,TRBV7-9,TGTGCCAGCAGTCGCCAGGGAGACTCCTACAATGAGCAGTTCTTC,CASSRQGDSYNEQFF
.,15,TRBJ2-7,.,TRBV5-1,TGCGCCAGCAGCTTGAGGGCGGGTCGCTCCTACGAGCAGTACTTC,CASSLRAGRSYEQYF
TRBD2,12,TRBJ2-1,.,TRBV27,TGTGCCATCGGGACTAGCTACAATGAGCAGTTCTTC,CAIGTSYNEQFF
TRBD2,14,TRBJ2-3,many,TRBV7-2,TGTGCCAGCAGCTTTCTATTGACTAGCGTTACGCAGTATTTT,CASSFLLTSVTQYF
TRBD1,14,TRBJ2-7,.,TRBV14,TGTGCCAGCAGCCGGACAGGGGTAACCTACGAGCAGTACTTC,CASSRTGVTYEQYF
TRBD2,17,TRBJ2-5,few,TRBV9,TGTGCCAGCAGCGTAGGGACTAGCGGGGGGCCACGGGAGACCCAGTACTTC,CASSVGTSGGPRETQYF
TRBD1,16,TRBJ2-5,.,TRBV5-1,TGCGCCAGCAGCGTAAGCTCGACAGGGGGCGGGGAGACCCAGTACTTC,CASSVSSTGGGETQYF
TRBD1,15,TRBJ2-4,many,TRBV5-1,TGCGCCAGCAGCGGGACAGGGAGGAGCAAAAACATTCAGTACTTC,CASSGTGRSKNIQYF
TRBD1,16,TRBJ1-2,once,TRBV20-1,TGCAGTGCTAGAGGCTTACCGGGACAGGGCCTCCTTGGCTACACCTTC,CSARGLPGQGLLGYTF
.,13,TRBJ2-3,.,TRBV6-5,TGTGCCAGCAGTTACCGGGGTGCAGATACGCAGTATTTT,CASSYRGADTQYF